A selection of T cell receptor beta chains follows, all from one sample in a study of identical twins. TCRdb re-called the 5' RACE reads with MiXCR, one entry per CDR3 protein. The data contain about 330,000 distinct CDR3 sequences, more than 9% of them singletons. The data were also submitted as part of a second study, on yellow fever vaccine responses in identical twins.

Sequenced material: CD8+ T cells sorted from blood. The receptor set was obtained from a woman aged 18 to 35 in good health. CDR3s include the opening cysteine and the closing phenylalanine or tryptophan. Fields, in order: D gene, J gene, clone size, V gene, CDR3 DNA, CDR3 protein. D genes are given only for firm matches. Size values are once, few and many counts, or a class for expanded clones, and some rows have none.

>.|TRBJ2-4|few|TRBV6-2/TRBV6-3
TGTGCCAGCAGTTACAGGGACATTCTTCCCCGGGGCAAAAACATTCAGTACTTC
CASSYRDILPRGKNIQYF
>TRBD1|TRBJ2-1|few|TRBV24-1
TGTGCCACCAGTGATTTGGGAACAGGGGCCCGAGACAACAATGAGCAGTTCTTC
CATSDLGTGARDNNEQFF
>.|TRBJ2-1|.|TRBV3-1
TGTGCCAGCAGCCAAGATTTTGGGGGGGGCCTATACAATGAGCAGTTCTTC
CASSQDFGGGLYNEQFF
>.|TRBJ2-5|many|TRBV4-1
TGTGCCAGCAGTCCGACAGGAGAGACCCAGTACTTC
CASSPTGETQYF
>TRBD2|TRBJ2-1|many|TRBV20-1
TGCAGTGCAGCCGGGACTAGCGACTCCTACAATGAGCAGTTCTTC
CSAAGTSDSYNEQFF
>.|TRBJ2-5|few|TRBV4-1
TGCGCCAGCAGCCAAACGGGGCTGAAAGAGACCCAGTACTTC
CASSQTGLKETQYF
>.|TRBJ1-1|many|TRBV4-1
TGCGCCAGCAGCCAGATAGCTTCTCCCGGTTTCGCTGAAGCTTTCTTT
CASSQIASPGFAEAFF
>TRBD2|TRBJ2-7|.|TRBV2
TGTGCCAGCATAAAGCGGGAGTCTCCCTACGAGCAGTACTTC
CASIKRESPYEQYF
>TRBD1|TRBJ2-5|.|TRBV5-1
TGCGCCAGCAGCCTGACTCTCGGACAGGGGATTATGGAGACCCAGTACTTC
CASSLTLGQGIMETQYF
>TRBD1|TRBJ2-6|many|TRBV19
TGTGCCAGTATTGGGACAGGAGCAGGTGGGGCCAACGTCCTGACTTTC
CASIGTGAGGANVLTF
>.|TRBJ2-5|many|TRBV7-8
TGTGCCACCTCTCTAGGGGAGACCCAGTACTTC
CATSLGETQYF
>.|TRBJ2-1|many|TRBV5-6
TGTGCCAGCAGCTTTTCCGGATACAATGAGCAGTTCTTC
CASSFSGYNEQFF
>.|TRBJ1-4|few|TRBV12-3/TRBV12-4
TGTGCCAGCGGCCTTGGGTATGGGGCAACTAATGAAAAACTGTTTTTT
CASGLGYGATNEKLFF
>.|TRBJ2-3|.|TRBV12-3/TRBV12-4
TGTGCCACCAGTTCGGACAGCACAGATACGCAGTATTTT
CATSSDSTDTQYF
>TRBD2|TRBJ2-1|few|TRBV29-1
TGCAGCGTTGATCCTAGCGGCCCCTACAATGAGCAGTTCTTC
CSVDPSGPYNEQFF
>.|TRBJ2-7|many|TRBV5-1
TGCGCCAGCAGCGCGGGACTCCGGAAGACCTACGAGCAGTACTTC
CASSAGLRKTYEQYF
>.|TRBJ2-5|few|TRBV6-1
TGTGCCAGCAGAAAAAGAACGTACCAAGAGACCCAGTACTTC
CASRKRTYQETQYF
>TRBD2|TRBJ2-7|few|TRBV9
TGTGCCAGCAGCCCCCGACTAGCGGGAGCCTCCTACGAGCAGTACTTC
CASSPRLAGASYEQYF
>TRBD2|TRBJ2-1|.|TRBV11-2
TGTGCCAGCAGCTTAGTTCTTAGCGGGGGGGCATACAATGAGCAGTTCTTC
CASSLVLSGGAYNEQFF
>.|TRBJ2-1|many|TRBV20-1
TGCAGTGCTAGAGATGAGAAAGGTGCAGCATACAATGAGCAGTTCTTC
CSARDEKGAAYNEQFF
>TRBD1|TRBJ1-1|few|TRBV13
TGTGCCAGCCGCCAGGGGGCTAACGGAGCTTTCTTT
CASRQGANGAFF
>.|TRBJ2-5|few|TRBV10-2
TGCGCCAGCAGCGAAGGGGTTCGCGGGGATAGAAAAGAGACCCAGTACTTC
CASSEGVRGDRKETQYF
>.|TRBJ2-5|.|TRBV5-6
TGTGCCAGCAGCTCGGACCCGGAGACCCAGTACTTC
CASSSDPETQYF
>.|TRBJ2-7|many|TRBV4-1
TGCGCCAGCAGCCAAGGGCAGACCTACGAGCAGTACTTC
CASSQGQTYEQYF
>.|TRBJ2-1|few|TRBV12-3/TRBV12-4
TGTGCCAGTCGGGGAGAGGATAGGCTCTTC
CASRGEDRLF
>.|TRBJ2-1|.|TRBV14
TGTGCCAGCAGCCTTGGGATCGGGGATGAGCAGTTCTTC
CASSLGIGDEQFF
>.|TRBJ2-5|few|TRBV10-3
TGTGCCATCAGTCAAGAGACCCAGTACTTC
CAISQETQYF
>.|TRBJ2-1|few|TRBV7-9
TGTGCCAGCAGCTTAGCTGGTTCGTTTATTTGGTTCTTC
CASSLAGSFIWFF
>TRBD2|TRBJ2-3|few|TRBV15
TGTGCCACCAGCAGAGATCTAGGCGGGGGGGGCACAGATACGCAGTATTTT
CATSRDLGGGGTDTQYF
>.|TRBJ1-2|many|TRBV12-3/TRBV12-4
TGTGCCAGCAGTTTAGCGACTAGGGGTGGTCACTATGGCTACACCTTC
CASSLATRGGHYGYTF
>.|TRBJ2-1|few|TRBV4-2
TGTGCCAGCAGCCAAGGGCTAGGGGCGGATGAGCAGTTCTTC
CASSQGLGADEQFF
>.|TRBJ2-7|many|TRBV12-3/TRBV12-4
TGTGCCAGCAGTTTAGACACAGGGTCCTACGAGCAGTACTTC
CASSLDTGSYEQYF
>.|TRBJ2-7|few|TRBV2
TGTGCCAGCTCCCACGGCGGCAGGGGGGGGTACGAGCAGTACTTC
CASSHGGRGGYEQYF
>.|TRBJ1-2|.|TRBV9
TGTGCCAGCAGAGGGACCCAATATGGCTACACCTTC
CASRGTQYGYTF
>TRBD2|TRBJ2-5|few|TRBV5-1
TGCGCCAGCAGCACCGGACTAGCGGGGGGCAGCTACCAAGAGACCCAGTACTTC
CASSTGLAGGSYQETQYF
>.|TRBJ1-1|few|TRBV7-2
TGTGCCAGCAGCTCGGACCCCAACCTAAGGGGTACTGAAGCTTTCTTT
CASSSDPNLRGTEAFF
>TRBD1|TRBJ1-1|many|TRBV5-1
TGCGCCAGCAGCTTGGGGGACAGTGAAGCTTTCTTT
CASSLGDSEAFF
>TRBD2|TRBJ2-1|.|TRBV2
TGTGCCAGCAGTGAGACTAGCAGGAGCTCCTACAATGAGCAGTTCTTC
CASSETSRSSYNEQFF
>TRBD2|TRBJ2-1|.|TRBV6-5
TGTGCCAGCAGTTACTCGAGCGGGAGATTCAATGAGCAGTTCTTC
CASSYSSGRFNEQFF
>TRBD2|TRBJ2-7|few|TRBV7-6
TGTGCCAGCAGCCGCGGGGGACTAGTACGCGAGCAGTACTTC
CASSRGGLVREQYF
>.|TRBJ2-5|many|TRBV6-5
TGTGCCAGCAGTTACTACCAGACCCAAGAGACCCAGTACTTC
CASSYYQTQETQYF